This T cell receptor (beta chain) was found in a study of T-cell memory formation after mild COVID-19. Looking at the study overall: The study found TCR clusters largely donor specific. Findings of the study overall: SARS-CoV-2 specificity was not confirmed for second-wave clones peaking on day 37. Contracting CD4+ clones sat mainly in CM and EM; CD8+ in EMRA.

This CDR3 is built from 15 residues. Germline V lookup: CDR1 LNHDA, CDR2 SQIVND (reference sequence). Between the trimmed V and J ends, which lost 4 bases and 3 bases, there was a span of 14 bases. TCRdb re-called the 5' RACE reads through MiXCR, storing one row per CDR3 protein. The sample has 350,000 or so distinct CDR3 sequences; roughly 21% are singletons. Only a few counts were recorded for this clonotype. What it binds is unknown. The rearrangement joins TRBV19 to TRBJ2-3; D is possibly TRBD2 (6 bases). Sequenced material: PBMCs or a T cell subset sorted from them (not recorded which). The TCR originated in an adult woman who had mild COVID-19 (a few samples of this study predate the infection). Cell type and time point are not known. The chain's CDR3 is CASSTQGGLTDTQYF. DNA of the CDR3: TGTGCCAGTAGTACCCAGGGAGGTTTGACAGATACGCAGTATTTT. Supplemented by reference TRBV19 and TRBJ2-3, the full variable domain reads DGGITQSPKYLFRKEGQNVTLSCEQNLNHDAMYWYRQDPGQGLRLIYYSQIVNDFQKGDIAEGYSVSREKKESFPLTVTSAQKNPTAFYLCASSTQGGLTDTQYFGPGTRLTVL.